This T cell receptor (beta chain) was recorded in a study of T cells in Graves' hyperthyroidism and ophthalmopathy. About the study: Upon initial diagnosis and before any treatment, peripheral blood was collected. Notes on the study in general: Among clonotypes expanded in thyroid above 0.001, most were also found in blood. A model built on 13 V-J features separated ophthalmopathy from stable hyperthyroidism.

TCR beta CDR3 sequences were amplified from RNA transcripts. HTBI primers were the set used in a first-round RT-PCR of the TCR CDR3. TCRdb reprocessed the multiplex PCR reads via MiXCR and lists one record per CDR3 protein. The sample yields about 590,000 distinct CDR3 sequences, 15% to 18% seen once. This clonotype was seen at least ten times. Its antigen is not identified. V was clipped by 5 bases and J by 5 bases, with 13 bases between them. The CDR3 totals 13 residues. Looked up from germline, CDR1 is WNHNN and CDR2 is SYGVQD (reference sequence). The sequenced sample was blood. This receptor was obtained from a woman in her 30s with Graves' hyperthyroidism. V is TRBV10-1 and J is TRBJ2-7; D is unclear. The chain's CDR3 is CASSSSGPNEQYF. The DNA of the CDR3 is TGCGCCAGCAGTTCGTCAGGTCCCAACGAGCAGTACTTC.